This record looks at one TCR beta chain sequence and its context. The data stem from a study of control samples from healthy donors and cancer patients. Profiling relied on immunoSEQ multiplex PCR, and the TCRdb table lists in-frame clones only, not all of them. The sample contains some 100,000 clones, 90% of which appear only once. V lost 5 bases and J lost 5; bases outside the gene matches: 2. The germline gives CDR1 LNHDA, CDR2 SQIVND (reference sequence). The CDR3 length is 13 residues. What was sequenced was blood. This chain connects TRBV19 to TRBJ1-2, with 10 bases that match TRBD1. The clonotype comes from a human donor in good health. The donor label of this sample is uncertain. CDR3 sequence (DNA): TGTGCCAGTAGTCCGGGACAGGGGTATGGCTACACCTTC. It encodes CASSPGQGYGYTF.